The sequence of this TCR beta chain was determined in a study of T cells in localized non-small cell lung cancer. The table lists this clone with a few counts. Its antigen is unidentified. This CDR3 has 16 amino acids. The V end was cut by 4 bases, the J end by 1 base, with 16 bases between. CDR1 is MNHEY and CDR2 is SVGAGI in the germline V gene. Method: immunoSEQ multiplex PCR; TCRdb's copy keeps in-frame clones and lacks some. Of about 77,000 clones listed, around 90% are singletons. Study results and limitations: Adjacent lung held a median about 57 of the top 100 tumor clones. Uninvolved adjacent lung showed the highest T cell clonality, exceeding tumor. A single tumor region was sequenced, leaving heterogeneity possible.

The receptor's source is a woman aged 35 to 70 with stage I squamous cell lung carcinoma. The chain has TRBV6-5 and TRBJ1-2; tentative D call: TRBD1 (6 bases). Here the sequenced sample was peripheral blood, taken before any cancer treatment. The CDR3 sequence: CASSSNLWTDNYGYTF. DNA of the CDR3: TGTGCCAGCAGTTCCAACCTCTGGACAGATAACTATGGCTACACCTTC.